This T cell receptor (beta chain) was identified during a study of control samples from healthy donors and cancer patients. V lost 2 bases and J lost 2, with 7 bases in between. The CDR3 runs to 15 residues. Germline CDR1 and CDR2: MNHNS and SASEGT. Produced via immunoSEQ multiplex PCR; TCRdb's table is partial and in-frame only. Among approximately 100,000 clones, 65% to 85% were seen once, and the ten largest hold 38%. The receptor comes from a man in his 70s with lung cancer. The sequenced sample was PBMCs. The V call is TRBV6-1, the J call TRBJ2-6; D could derive from TRBD1 or TRBD2 (6 bases each). CDR3 DNA sequence: TGTGCCAGCAGTGAACGGGGGCCTGGGGCCAACGTCCTGACTTTC. Amino acid sequence: CASSERGPGANVLTF.